A selection of T cell receptor beta chains follows, all from one sample in a study of CD8+CD57+ T cells in acquired aplastic anemia. TCRdb called the reads again in MiXCR, with one record for every CDR3 protein. The table lists roughly 250,000 distinct CDR3 sequences, around half of them singletons. Sequenced: sorted CD4+, CD8+, or CD8+CD57+ T cells (not recorded which) from PBMCs. These receptors all stem from a human donor with aplastic anemia. Both conserved end residues are part of each CDR3. The order of the fields is D gene, V gene, J gene, clone size, CDR3 length, CDR3 protein, CDR3 DNA. D genes are given only for firm matches. The size entry is marked missing in some rows and otherwise reads once, few, many or a size class.

d_gene: TRBD1
v_gene: TRBV10-1
j_gene: TRBJ1-1
abundance: NA
len: 17
CDR3aa: CASRLGQGAPRATEAFF
CDR3nt: TGCGCCAGCAGACTCGGACAGGGGGCCCCTAGGGCCACTGAAGCTTTCTTT

d_gene: TRBD1
v_gene: TRBV19
j_gene: TRBJ2-1
abundance: many
len: 19
CDR3aa: CASSMVIQGLENSYNEQFF
CDR3nt: TGTGCCAGTAGTATGGTTATACAGGGGCTAGAGAATTCCTACAATGAGCAGTTCTTC

d_gene: TRBD1
v_gene: TRBV14
j_gene: TRBJ2-5
abundance: many
len: 15
CDR3aa: CASSQYRGPAETQYF
CDR3nt: TGTGCCAGCAGCCAGTACAGGGGGCCCGCTGAGACCCAGTACTTC

d_gene: NA
v_gene: TRBV18
j_gene: TRBJ1-2
abundance: few
len: 15
CDR3aa: CASSPAGGAYYGYTF
CDR3nt: TGTGCCAGCTCACCGGCCGGCGGGGCCTACTATGGCTACACCTTC

d_gene: NA
v_gene: TRBV7-2
j_gene: TRBJ1-5
abundance: NA
len: 17
CDR3aa: CASSYSSGGSNNQPQHF
CDR3nt: TGTGCCAGCAGCTACTCTAGCGGGGGTTCCAACAATCAGCCCCAGCATTTT

d_gene: NA
v_gene: TRBV24-1
j_gene: TRBJ2-7
abundance: NA
len: 15
CDR3aa: CATSARDKQDYEQYF
CDR3nt: TGTGCCACCAGTGCTAGGGACAAACAAGACTACGAGCAGTACTTC

d_gene: TRBD1
v_gene: TRBV7-9
j_gene: TRBJ1-1
abundance: many
len: 17
CDR3aa: CASSLALRMRQGTEAFF
CDR3nt: TGTGCCAGCAGCTTAGCCCTAAGGATGCGACAGGGAACTGAAGCTTTCTTT

d_gene: NA
v_gene: TRBV15
j_gene: TRBJ2-7
abundance: few
len: 13
CDR3aa: CATSRDWTYEQYF
CDR3nt: TGTGCCACCAGTAGGGATTGGACGTACGAGCAGTACTTC

d_gene: TRBD1
v_gene: TRBV15
j_gene: TRBJ2-7
abundance: NA
len: 15
CDR3aa: CATSRDKGQTYEQYF
CDR3nt: TGTGCCACCAGCAGAGACAAGGGACAGACCTACGAGCAGTACTTC

d_gene: TRBD1
v_gene: TRBV7-2
j_gene: TRBJ1-3
abundance: NA
len: 16
CDR3aa: CASSQDGTGAGNTIYF
CDR3nt: TGCGCCAGCAGCCAAGATGGGACAGGGGCTGGAAACACCATATATTTT

d_gene: NA
v_gene: TRBV6-5
j_gene: TRBJ1-2
abundance: NA
len: 15
CDR3aa: CASSTTGRANYGYTF
CDR3nt: TGTGCCAGCAGTACAACGGGACGAGCTAACTATGGCTACACCTTC

d_gene: NA
v_gene: TRBV6-1
j_gene: TRBJ1-4
abundance: few
len: 15
CDR3aa: CASSETQATNEKLFF
CDR3nt: TGTGCCAGCAGTGAAACACAGGCAACTAATGAAAAACTGTTTTTT

d_gene: NA
v_gene: TRBV7-9
j_gene: TRBJ2-7
abundance: few
len: 13
CDR3aa: CASSLTGTYEQYF
CDR3nt: TGTGCCAGCAGCTTGACAGGAACCTACGAGCAGTACTTC

d_gene: NA
v_gene: TRBV19
j_gene: TRBJ1-1
abundance: NA
len: 10
CDR3aa: CASTGPEAFF
CDR3nt: TGTGCCAGTACGGGCCCTGAAGCTTTCTTT

d_gene: NA
v_gene: TRBV4-1
j_gene: TRBJ1-5
abundance: NA
len: 13
CDR3aa: CASSHGLGKPQHF
CDR3nt: TGCGCCAGCAGCCACGGGTTGGGGAAGCCCCAGCATTTT

d_gene: NA
v_gene: TRBV28
j_gene: TRBJ2-5
abundance: few
len: 14
CDR3aa: CASSFGRGRETQYF
CDR3nt: TGTGCCAGCAGTTTTGGGAGGGGGCGAGAGACCCAGTACTTC

d_gene: NA
v_gene: TRBV7-2
j_gene: TRBJ1-1
abundance: NA
len: 15
CDR3aa: CASSLVSGVDTEAFF
CDR3nt: TGTGCCAGCAGCTTAGTATCGGGGGTGGACACTGAAGCTTTCTTT

d_gene: NA
v_gene: TRBV5-1
j_gene: TRBJ2-1
abundance: NA
len: 15
CDR3aa: CASSLRWQGNNEQFF
CDR3nt: TGCGCCAGCAGCTTGCGTTGGCAGGGGAACAATGAGCAGTTCTTC

d_gene: NA
v_gene: TRBV12-3/TRBV12-4
j_gene: TRBJ1-2
abundance: once
len: 14
CDR3aa: CASSRPNREYGYTF
CDR3nt: TGTGCCAGCAGTAGACCCAACAGGGAGTATGGCTACACCTTC

d_gene: NA
v_gene: TRBV15
j_gene: TRBJ1-6
abundance: once
len: 15
CDR3aa: CATSRDNSYNSPLHF
CDR3nt: TGTGCCACCAGCAGAGATAACTCCTATAATTCACCCCTCCACTTT

d_gene: NA
v_gene: TRBV3-1
j_gene: TRBJ2-1
abundance: NA
len: 15
CDR3aa: CASSQVQGPDNEQFF
CDR3nt: TGTGCCAGCAGCCAAGTCCAGGGACCCGACAATGAGCAGTTCTTC

d_gene: NA
v_gene: TRBV7-2
j_gene: TRBJ1-6
abundance: NA
len: 14
CDR3aa: CASSSGRRNSPLHF
CDR3nt: TGTGCCAGCAGCTCGGGACGGCGGAATTCACCCCTCCACTTT

d_gene: NA
v_gene: TRBV20-1
j_gene: TRBJ1-1
abundance: many
len: 15
CDR3aa: CSARALQALNTEAFF
CDR3nt: TGCAGTGCTAGAGCATTACAGGCACTGAACACTGAAGCTTTCTTT

d_gene: TRBD2
v_gene: TRBV5-4
j_gene: TRBJ2-1
abundance: few
len: 17
CDR3aa: CASSFTSGRRSVNEQFF
CDR3nt: TGTGCCAGCAGCTTTACTAGCGGGAGGAGGTCAGTTAATGAGCAGTTCTTC

d_gene: NA
v_gene: TRBV10-3
j_gene: TRBJ1-2
abundance: NA
len: 12
CDR3aa: CATTPGNYGYTF
CDR3nt: TGTGCCACTACCCCAGGTAACTATGGCTACACCTTC

d_gene: NA
v_gene: TRBV2
j_gene: TRBJ1-5
abundance: NA
len: 15
CDR3aa: CASSEPAGSLGHEHF
CDR3nt: TGTGCCAGCAGTGAACCTGCGGGAAGCTTGGGCCACGAGCATTTT

d_gene: TRBD2
v_gene: TRBV11-3
j_gene: TRBJ2-3
abundance: NA
len: 13
CDR3aa: CASSQLAGGTQYF
CDR3nt: TGTGCCAGCAGCCAACTAGCGGGGGGAACGCAGTATTTT

d_gene: NA
v_gene: TRBV24-1
j_gene: TRBJ2-3
abundance: few
len: 14
CDR3aa: CATSDGGRSDTQYF
CDR3nt: TGTGCCACCAGTGATGGGGGACGGTCAGATACGCAGTATTTT

d_gene: NA
v_gene: TRBV6-6
j_gene: TRBJ2-2
abundance: NA
len: 18
CDR3aa: CATQTRTETDWNTGELFF
CDR3nt: TGTGCCACCCAGACCCGGACCGAGACCGATTGGAACACCGGGGAGCTGTTTTTT

d_gene: TRBD1
v_gene: TRBV29-1
j_gene: TRBJ2-1
abundance: NA
len: 16
CDR3aa: CSVDPYRGHQGNEQFF
CDR3nt: TGCAGCGTTGACCCTTACAGGGGGCATCAGGGCAATGAGCAGTTCTTC

d_gene: TRBD2
v_gene: TRBV5-5
j_gene: TRBJ2-1
abundance: few
len: 16
CDR3aa: CASSLGRGGSYNEQFF
CDR3nt: TGTGCCAGCAGCTTGGGACGCGGGGGTTCCTACAATGAGCAGTTCTTC